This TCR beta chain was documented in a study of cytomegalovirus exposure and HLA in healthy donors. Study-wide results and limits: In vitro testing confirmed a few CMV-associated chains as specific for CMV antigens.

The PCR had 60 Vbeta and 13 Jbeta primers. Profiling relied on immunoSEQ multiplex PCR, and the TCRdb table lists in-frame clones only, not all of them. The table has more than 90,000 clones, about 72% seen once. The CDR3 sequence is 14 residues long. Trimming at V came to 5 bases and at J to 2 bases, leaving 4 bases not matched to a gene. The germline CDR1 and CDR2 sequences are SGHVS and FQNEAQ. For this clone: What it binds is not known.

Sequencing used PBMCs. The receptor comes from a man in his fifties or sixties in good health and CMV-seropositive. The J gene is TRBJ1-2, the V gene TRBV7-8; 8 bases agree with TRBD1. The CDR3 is CASSRTGTNYGYTF. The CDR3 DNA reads TGTGCCAGCAGCCGGACAGGGACAAACTATGGCTACACCTTC.